A single sample gave rise to the 29 T cell receptor beta chains below, sequenced in a study of cytomegalovirus exposure and HLA in healthy donors. A multiplex PCR was run with 60 Vbeta primers and 13 Jbeta primers. Profiling relied on immunoSEQ multiplex PCR, and the TCRdb table lists in-frame clones only, not all of them. The table has about 160,000 clones, under 80% seen once. Sequenced: PBMCs. These TCRs come from a middle-aged man in good health and CMV-seronegative.

The chain joins TRBV5-1 to TRBJ2-7; D might be TRBD1 (5 bases). CDR1 and CDR2 (germline): SGHRS, YFSETQ. Trimming pared 3 bases from V and 5 bases from J, leaving 12 bases between. This CDR3 spans 13 amino acids. The CDR3 nucleotides read TGCGCCAGCAGCTCACAGGAGTTCAACGAGCAGTACTTC. Translation: CASSSQEFNEQYF.

V is TRBV7-9 and J is TRBJ1-2; TRBD1 might be the D (6 bases). Trimming removed 3 bases from V and 2 bases from J, with 13 bases in between. This CDR3 is 15 amino acids long. Germline V gene data show CDR1 as SEHNR and CDR2 as FQNEAQ (reference sequence). The CDR3 sequence: CASSFSQGQNYGYTF. As DNA, the CDR3 is TGTGCCAGCAGCTTCAGTCAGGGGCAAAACTATGGCTACACCTTC.

This clone appeared a few times. The genes are TRBV5-1 and TRBJ1-6; 7 bases are shared with TRBD1. The CDR3 runs 15 residues. CDR1 and CDR2 (germline): SGHRS, YFSETQ. The ends lost 4 bases at V and 7 bases at J; junction bases unmatched: 8. Here the CDR3 DNA reads TGCGCCAGCAGCGAGGGACAGAGCCCAAATTCACCCCTCCACTTT. Translated, it gives CASSEGQSPNSPLHF.

In this sample, this clone turned up a few times. The chain uses TRBV11-2 and TRBJ2-3; D is ambiguous. With 5 bases removed from V and 4 bases from J, the gap between germline ends came to 13 bases. Germline V gene data show CDR1 as SGHAT and CDR2 as FQNNGV. The CDR3 contains 14 residues. The CDR3 sequence is CASSQVLEADTQYF. The CDR3 nucleotides are TGTGCCAGCAGCCAAGTTCTAGAGGCAGATACGCAGTATTTT.

This chain connects TRBV7-2 to TRBJ2-1, with TRBD1 matching 9 bases. Germline V gene sequence: CDR1 SGHTA, CDR2 FQGNSA. The V and J ends lost 5 bases and 9 bases, in that order; junction bases with no gene match: 11. The CDR3 totals 15 residues. CDR3 nucleotides: TGTGCCAGCAGCCTCCGGACAGGGGCGGTGCCTGAGCAGTTCTTC. It yields the protein CASSLRTGAVPEQFF. The variable domain in full, with the rest retrieved from reference TRBV7-2 and TRBJ2-1, is GAGVSQSPSNKVTEKGKDVELRCDPISGHTALYWYRQSLGQGLEFLIYFQGNSAPDKSGLPSDRFSAERTGGSVSTLTIQRTQQEDSAVYLCASSLRTGAVPEQFFGPGTRLTVL.

The table lists this clone with a few counts. The V call is TRBV25-1, the J call TRBJ2-2; TRBD1 agrees at 7 bases. The CDR3 is 15 residues long. V lost 3 bases to trimming and J lost 6 bases; unmatched junction nucleotides: 7. The germline V gene encodes CDR1 MGHDK and CDR2 SYGVNS. CDR3 in amino acids: CASSDNTGDAGELFF. CDR3 nucleotides: TGTGCCAGCAGTGATAATACAGGGGACGCCGGGGAGCTGTTTTTT.

This chain's CDR3 is CASSVSPRQGITDTQYF. The CDR3 region has the DNA TGTGCCAGCAGCGTATCCCCCCGACAGGGGATAACAGATACGCAGTATTTT. This sequence joins TRBV9 and TRBJ2-3; 8 bases agree with TRBD1. The germline V gene has CDR1 SGDLS and CDR2 YYNGEE. V shed 1 base and J 3 bases; nucleotides not matched to a gene: 10. This CDR3 is 17 amino acids long.

The CDR3, as DNA: TGTGCCAGCAGTGGCAGGTCTACCTTGGGTGAGACCCAGTACTTC. Its translation is CASSGRSTLGETQYF. The chain has TRBV7-6 and TRBJ2-5; unclear D gene. Trimming took off 6 bases at V and 5 bases at J, with 19 bases between the two ends. Germline V gene lookup returns CDR1 SGHVS and CDR2 FNYEAQ. This CDR3 comprises 15 residues.

V and J are TRBV13 and TRBJ1-1; D might be TRBD1 (5 bases). The CDR3 covers 14 residues. Germline V gene data show CDR1 as PRHDT and CDR2 as FYEKMQ (reference sequence). The ends were cut back, 2 bases at V and 8 bases at J, with 15 bases in the middle. CDR3 sequence: CASSLIGAAPEAFF. CDR3 in DNA: TGTGCCAGCAGCTTAATAGGGGCCGCGCCAGAAGCTTTCTTT.

The V and J genes are TRBV7-8 and TRBJ1-2; TRBD1 agrees at 10 bases. From germline, CDR1 is SGHVS and CDR2 FQNEAQ. This CDR3 comprises 16 residues. V was pared by 0 bases and J by 8 bases, with 9 bases of the junction left unmatched. CDR3 in amino acids: CASSLAPMTGGEGYTF. The CDR3 DNA follows: TGTGCCAGCAGCTTAGCACCCATGACAGGGGGCGAGGGCTACACCTTC.

The chain joins TRBV28 to TRBJ2-7; D might be TRBD1 (5 bases). Deletions cut 6 bases from V and 1 base from J, with 16 bases between. The CDR3 runs 15 residues. CDR1 is MDHEN, CDR2 SYDVKM, per germline. CDR3 protein: CASSNLPDSSYEQYF. The CDR3 DNA follows: TGTGCCAGCAGCAACCTTCCCGACAGTTCCTACGAGCAGTACTTC.

The chain links TRBV5-4 to TRBJ1-6, with D perhaps TRBD1 (6 bases). CDR1 and CDR2 from the germline V gene are SGHNT and YYREEE (reference sequence). With 4 bases removed from V and 6 bases from J, the gap between germline ends came to 8 bases. The CDR3 length is 13 residues. The CDR3 loop is CASSADSNSPLHF. The CDR3 DNA follows: TGTGCCAGCAGCGCGGACAGTAATTCACCCCTCCACTTT.

The chain combines TRBV10-1 with TRBJ1-1, with D tentatively TRBD1 (5 bases). This CDR3 comprises 10 residues. Germline V lookup: CDR1 WNHNN, CDR2 SYGVQD (reference sequence). V lost 10 bases and J 8 bases, leaving 11 bases between the germline ends. The CDR3 sequence: CATYSGEAFF. Here the CDR3 DNA reads TGCGCCACTTACTCAGGGGAAGCTTTCTTT.

The chain has TRBV7-2 and TRBJ1-3; no reliable D call. The CDR3 loop spans 11 amino acids. The V and J ends lost 4 bases and 11 bases respectively, with 9 bases between them. Per germline, CDR1 SGHTA and CDR2 FQGNSA. CDR3 region: CASSSGNSIYF. The CDR3 nucleotides are TGTGCCAGCAGCTCCGGGAACTCCATATATTTT. The full variable domain, its missing parts supplied by reference TRBV7-2 and TRBJ1-3, is GAGVSQSPSNKVTEKGKDVELRCDPISGHTALYWYRQSLGQGLEFLIYFQGNSAPDKSGLPSDRFSAERTGGSVSTLTIQRTQQEDSAVYLCASSSGNSIYFGEGSWLTVV.

As concerns this clone: A read error may produce the germline difference seen at one junction end. V usage is TRBV7-9 and J usage is TRBJ1-1, with no clear D. The germline gives CDR1 SEHNR, CDR2 FQNEAQ (reference sequence). CDR3 length equals 16 residues. CDR3 region: CSSSLSRARSGAEAFF. The CDR3 DNA reads TGTTCCAGCAGCTTATCACGGGCCCGCAGCGGCGCTGAAGCTTTCTTT.

The chain has TRBV27 and TRBJ1-4, with TRBD1 matching over 7 bases. Germline V gives CDR1 MNHEY, CDR2 SMNVEV (reference sequence). V lost 5 bases and J lost 2; bases outside the gene matches: 5. This CDR3 has 15 amino acids. The chain's CDR3 is CASSARGTTNEKLFF. The DNA of the CDR3 is TGTGCCAGCAGTGCCAGGGGGACGACTAATGAAAAACTGTTTTTT.

The sample holds one count of this clone. The chain links TRBV10-3 to TRBJ1-4; D unclear. V lost 7 bases to trimming and J lost 4 bases, with 4 bases between them. Per germline, CDR1 ENHRY and CDR2 SYGVKD. This CDR3 is 11 amino acids long. The CDR3 is CAITFNEKLFF. The CDR3 DNA reads as TGTGCCATCACCTTTAATGAAAAACTGTTTTTT.

This clone came up once. The rearrangement uses TRBV9 and TRBJ2-2; 11 nucleotides match TRBD2. The CDR3 length is 16 residues. Germline loops: CDR1 SGDLS, CDR2 YYNGEE. The V gene end was trimmed by 1 base and the J gene end by 6 bases; junction bases not matched to a gene: 5. In DNA, the CDR3 is TGTGCCAGCAGCGTAATTAGCGGGGGGGCGGCCGGGGAGCTGTTTTTT. Translated, it gives CASSVISGGAAGELFF.

The J gene is TRBJ2-6, the V gene TRBV19, with 10 bases lining up with TRBD1. The ends lost 4 bases at V and 2 bases at J; junction bases unmatched: 2. This CDR3 is built from 16 residues. Germline lookup yields CDR1 LNHDA and CDR2 SQIVND (reference sequence). The CDR3: CASSTGTGAGANVLTF. In DNA form, the CDR3 reads TGTGCCAGTAGTACCGGGACAGGGGCTGGGGCCAACGTCCTGACTTTC.

The chain employs TRBV19 and TRBJ1-5, with D uncertain. V was clipped by 1 base and J by 0 bases, with 7 bases between them. This CDR3 region has 15 residues. Per the germline V gene, CDR1 is LNHDA and CDR2 is SQIVND (reference sequence). This chain's CDR3 is CASSIGRFSNQPQHF. CDR3 nucleotide sequence: TGTGCCAGTAGTATAGGGAGATTTAGCAATCAGCCCCAGCATTTT.

This clone was detected only a few times. Other DNA sequences within the sample encode an identical CDR3. The chain recombines TRBV25-1 with TRBJ1-2; TRBD1 is a possible D gene (6 bases). The germline gives CDR1 MGHDK, CDR2 SYGVNS. V was clipped by 2 bases and J by 5 bases, with 12 bases between them. The CDR3 contains 14 residues. The CDR3 is CASSEEGGGYGYTF. The CDR3 DNA reads TGTGCCAGCAGTGAAGAGGGGGGAGGGTATGGCTACACCTTC.

The genes are TRBV2 and TRBJ2-5; 7 bases align to TRBD1. This CDR3 region has 11 residues. The ends lost 9 bases at V and 5 bases at J; junction bases unmatched: 3. Germline V gene sequence: CDR1 SNHLY, CDR2 FYNNEI. CDR3 in amino acids: CASRGRETQYF. CDR3 bases: TGTGCCAGTAGGGGGCGGGAGACCCAGTACTTC. Drawing the rest from reference TRBV2 and TRBJ2-5, the complete variable domain is EPEVTQTPSHQVTQMGQEVILRCVPISNHLYFYWYRQILGQKVEFLVSFYNNEISEKSEIFDDQFSVERPDGSNFTLKIRSTKLEDSAMYFCASRGRETQYFGPGTRLLVL.

On this clone: Different DNA sequences within this sample yield the same CDR3. J is TRBJ1-5 and V is TRBV7-8; 7 bases match TRBD1. Per the germline V gene, CDR1 is SGHVS and CDR2 is FQNEAQ. Trimming took 5 bases from V and 2 from J; bases not matched to a gene: 3. The CDR3 contains 14 residues. The CDR3 nucleotides are TGTGCCAGCAGCAGAGACAGGGGCAATCAGCCCCAGCATTTT. Translated: CASSRDRGNQPQHF.

The rearrangement uses TRBV5-1 and TRBJ1-6, with D possibly being TRBD1 (5 bases). The V gene's germline CDR1 is SGHRS and CDR2 YFSETQ. The CDR3 contains 14 residues. The ends were cut back, 2 bases at V and 8 bases at J, with 11 bases in the middle. The CDR3 loop reads CASSFSGPDSPLHF. The CDR3 nucleotides are TGCGCCAGCAGCTTTTCAGGGCCGGATTCACCCCTCCACTTT.

This rearrangement joins TRBV27 to TRBJ2-7, with D possibly being TRBD2 (6 bases). The CDR3 runs 14 residues. Germline values: CDR1 MNHEY, CDR2 SMNVEV (reference sequence). V gave up 2 bases and J gave up 2 bases, with 10 bases separating them. Here the CDR3 reads CASSLGGSAYEQYF. CDR3 coding DNA: TGTGCCAGCAGTTTAGGGGGGTCCGCCTACGAGCAGTACTTC.

The V call is TRBV6-6, the J call TRBJ2-1, with 13 bases fitting TRBD2. Germline V CDR1 and CDR2: MNHNY, SVGAGI (reference sequence). Trimming took 6 bases from V and 9 from J; bases not matched to a gene: 8. This CDR3 region has 15 residues. The CDR3 bases are TGTGCCAGCAGCCTCACTAGCGGGGGGGCTGGTGAGCAGTTCTTC. It specifies CASSLTSGGAGEQFF.

This clone occurred a few times. The chain combines TRBV6-5 with TRBJ2-3, with TRBD2 as a possible D gene (6 bases). Germline loops: CDR1 MNHEY, CDR2 SVGAGI. The CDR3 has 15 amino acids. Trimming removed 4 bases at V and 2 bases at J, with 13 bases between. In DNA, the CDR3 is TGTGCCAGCAGTTCCGCTAGCGACCTCACAGATACGCAGTATTTT. Translated: CASSSASDLTDTQYF.

The chain employs TRBV5-1 and TRBJ2-5; TRBD2 agrees at 10 bases. CDR3 length: 16 residues. V was clipped by 0 bases and J by 1 base; unmatched bases: 3. Germline V gene lookup returns CDR1 SGHRS and CDR2 YFSETQ. The chain's CDR3 is CASSLASGGVQETQYF. Here the CDR3 DNA reads TGCGCCAGCAGCTTGGCTAGCGGGGGCGTCCAAGAGACCCAGTACTTC. Combining the CDR3 with reference TRBV5-1 and TRBJ2-5 gives the whole variable domain KAGVTQTPRYLIKTRGQQVTLSCSPISGHRSVSWYQQTPGQGLQFLFEYFSETQRNKGNFPGRFSGRQFSNSRSEMNVSTLELGDSALYLCASSLASGGVQETQYFGPGTRLLVL.

The V call is TRBV6-5, the J call TRBJ2-7; TRBD1 agrees at 11 bases. There are 16 residues in the CDR3. The J segment lost 2 bases and the V segment lost 1 base, leaving 4 bases of the junction unmatched. Per the germline V gene, CDR1 is MNHEY and CDR2 is SVGAGI. CDR3 in DNA: TGTGCCAGCAGTTACTTGGGACAGGGGGTCCCCTACGAGCAGTACTTC. Translation gives CASSYLGQGVPYEQYF.